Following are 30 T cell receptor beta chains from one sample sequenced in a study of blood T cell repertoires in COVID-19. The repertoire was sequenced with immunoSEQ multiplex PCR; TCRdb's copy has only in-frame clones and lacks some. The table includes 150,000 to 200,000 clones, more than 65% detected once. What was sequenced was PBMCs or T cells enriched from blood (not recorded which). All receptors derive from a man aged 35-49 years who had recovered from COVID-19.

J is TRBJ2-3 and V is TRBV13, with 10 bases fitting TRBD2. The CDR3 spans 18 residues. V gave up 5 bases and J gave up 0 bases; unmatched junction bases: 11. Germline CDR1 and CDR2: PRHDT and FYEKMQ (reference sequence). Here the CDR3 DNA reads TGTGCCAGCAGCCCCCTCAATAGCGGGGGGCACAGCACAGATACGCAGTATTTT. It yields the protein CASSPLNSGGHSTDTQYF.

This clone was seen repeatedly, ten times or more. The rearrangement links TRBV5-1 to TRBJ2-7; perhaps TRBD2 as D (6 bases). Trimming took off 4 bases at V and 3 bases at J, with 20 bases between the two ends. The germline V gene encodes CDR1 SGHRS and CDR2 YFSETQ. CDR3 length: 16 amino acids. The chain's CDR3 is CASSEGVAGGLYEQYF. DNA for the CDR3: TGCGCCAGCAGCGAAGGGGTAGCCGGGGGACTCTACGAGCAGTACTTC.

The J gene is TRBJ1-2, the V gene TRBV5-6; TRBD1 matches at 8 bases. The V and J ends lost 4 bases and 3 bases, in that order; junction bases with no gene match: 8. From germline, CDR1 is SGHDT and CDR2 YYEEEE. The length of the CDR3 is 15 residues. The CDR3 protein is CASSTWTGIDYGYTF. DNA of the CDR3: TGTGCCAGCAGCACCTGGACAGGGATTGACTATGGCTACACCTTC.

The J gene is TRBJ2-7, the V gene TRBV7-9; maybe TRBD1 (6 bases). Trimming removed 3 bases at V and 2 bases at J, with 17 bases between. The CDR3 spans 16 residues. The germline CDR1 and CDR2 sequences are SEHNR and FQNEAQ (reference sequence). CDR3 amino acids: CASSFSSGATPYEQYF. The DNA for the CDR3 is TGTGCCAGCAGCTTCTCATCAGGGGCGACACCCTACGAGCAGTACTTC.

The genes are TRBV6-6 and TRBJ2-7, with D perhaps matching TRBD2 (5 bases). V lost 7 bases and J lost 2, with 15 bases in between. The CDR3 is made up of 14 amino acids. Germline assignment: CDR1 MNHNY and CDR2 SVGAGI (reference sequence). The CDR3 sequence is CASTFDRGTYEQYF. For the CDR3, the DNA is TGTGCCAGCACGTTTGATCGGGGAACCTACGAGCAGTACTTC.

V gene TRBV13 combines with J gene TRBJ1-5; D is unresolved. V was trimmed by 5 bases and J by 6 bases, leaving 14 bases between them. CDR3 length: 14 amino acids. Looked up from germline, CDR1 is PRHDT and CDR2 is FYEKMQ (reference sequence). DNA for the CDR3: TGTGCCAGCAGCCGGCGTTCGGGTAGTCAGCCCCAGCATTTT. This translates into CASSRRSGSQPQHF.

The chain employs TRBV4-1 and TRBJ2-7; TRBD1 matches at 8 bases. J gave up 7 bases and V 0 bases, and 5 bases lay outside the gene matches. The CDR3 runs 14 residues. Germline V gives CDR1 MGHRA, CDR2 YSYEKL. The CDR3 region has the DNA TGCGCCAGCAGCCAAGAGGGCAGGGGGCGAGAGCAGTACTTC. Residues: CASSQEGRGREQYF.

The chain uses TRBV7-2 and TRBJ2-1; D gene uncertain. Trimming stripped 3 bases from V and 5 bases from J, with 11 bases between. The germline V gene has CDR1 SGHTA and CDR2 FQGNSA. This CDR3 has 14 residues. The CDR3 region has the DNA TGTGCCAGCAGCTTCCACCAGGCCAACAATGAGCAGTTCTTC. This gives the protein CASSFHQANNEQFF.

The CDR3, as DNA: TGTGCCAGCAGTAGCGACAGGGGATATGGCTACACCTTC. The encoded protein is CASSSDRGYGYTF. The chain links TRBV27 to TRBJ1-2; 8 bases line up with TRBD1. CDR3 length: 13 residues. Unmatched junction bases numbered 4, after V lost 5 bases and J lost 5 bases. Germline CDR1 is MNHEY and CDR2 is SMNVEV (reference sequence).

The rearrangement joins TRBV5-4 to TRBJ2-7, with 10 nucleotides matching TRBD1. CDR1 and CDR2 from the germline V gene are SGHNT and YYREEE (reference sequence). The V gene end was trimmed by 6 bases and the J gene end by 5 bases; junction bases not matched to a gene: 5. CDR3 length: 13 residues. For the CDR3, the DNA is TGTGCCAGCAACCGACAGGGGGCCCACGAGCAGTACTTC. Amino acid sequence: CASNRQGAHEQYF.

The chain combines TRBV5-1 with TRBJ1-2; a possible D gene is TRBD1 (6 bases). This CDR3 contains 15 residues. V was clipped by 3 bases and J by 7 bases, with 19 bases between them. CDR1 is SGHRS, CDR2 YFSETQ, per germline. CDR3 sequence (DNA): TGCGCCAGCAGCTCCCACCCAACAGGGTTCGGTGGCTACACCTTC. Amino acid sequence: CASSSHPTGFGGYTF.

The CDR3 region has the DNA TGTGCCTGGACCCCCGACAGCCAGAACACTGAAGCTTTCTTT. Its protein is CAWTPDSQNTEAFF. V and J are TRBV30 and TRBJ1-1; TRBD1 might be the D (5 bases). Germline CDR1 GTSNPN, CDR2 SVGIG (reference sequence). V lost 4 bases, J lost 1 base, and 13 bases lay in between. The CDR3 length is 14 residues.

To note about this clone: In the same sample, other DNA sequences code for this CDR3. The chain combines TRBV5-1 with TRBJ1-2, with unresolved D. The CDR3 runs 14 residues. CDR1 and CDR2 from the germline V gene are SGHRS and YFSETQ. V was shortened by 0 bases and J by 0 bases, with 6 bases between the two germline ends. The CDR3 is CASSLDRSNYGYTF. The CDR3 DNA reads TGCGCCAGCAGCTTGGACAGATCTAACTATGGCTACACCTTC.

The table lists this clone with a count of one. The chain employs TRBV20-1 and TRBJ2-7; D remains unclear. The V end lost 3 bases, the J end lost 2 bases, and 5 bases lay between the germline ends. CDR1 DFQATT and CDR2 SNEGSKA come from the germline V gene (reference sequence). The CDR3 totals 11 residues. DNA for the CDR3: TGCAGTGCTAGCAACACCTACGAGCAGTACTTC. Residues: CSASNTYEQYF.

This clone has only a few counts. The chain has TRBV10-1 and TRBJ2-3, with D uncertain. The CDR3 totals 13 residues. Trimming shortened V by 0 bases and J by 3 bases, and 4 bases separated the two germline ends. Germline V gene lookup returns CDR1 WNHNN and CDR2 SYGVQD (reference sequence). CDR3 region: CASSESETDTQYF. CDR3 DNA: TGCGCCAGCAGTGAGTCCGAGACAGATACGCAGTATTTT.

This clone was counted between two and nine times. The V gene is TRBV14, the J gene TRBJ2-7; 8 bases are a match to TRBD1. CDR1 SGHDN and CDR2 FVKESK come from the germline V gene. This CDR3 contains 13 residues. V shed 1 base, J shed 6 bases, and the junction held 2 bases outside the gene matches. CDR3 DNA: TGTGCCAGCAGCCAAGGGACAGGGTTCGAGCAGTACTTC. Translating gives CASSQGTGFEQYF.

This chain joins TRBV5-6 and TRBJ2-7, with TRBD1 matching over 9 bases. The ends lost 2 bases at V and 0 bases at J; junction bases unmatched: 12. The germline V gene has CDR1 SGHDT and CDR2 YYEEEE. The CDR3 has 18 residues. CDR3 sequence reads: CASSLQGAVILSSYEQYF. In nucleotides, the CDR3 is TGTGCCAGCAGCTTACAGGGGGCCGTTATCCTGAGCTCCTACGAGCAGTACTTC.

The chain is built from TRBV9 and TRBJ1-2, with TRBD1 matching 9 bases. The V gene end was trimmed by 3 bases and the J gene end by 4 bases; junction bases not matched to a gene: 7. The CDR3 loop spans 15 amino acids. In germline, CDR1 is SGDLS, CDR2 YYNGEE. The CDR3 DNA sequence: TGTGCCAGCAGCGGCGGACAGGGGATTGCCTATGGCTACACCTTC. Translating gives CASSGGQGIAYGYTF.

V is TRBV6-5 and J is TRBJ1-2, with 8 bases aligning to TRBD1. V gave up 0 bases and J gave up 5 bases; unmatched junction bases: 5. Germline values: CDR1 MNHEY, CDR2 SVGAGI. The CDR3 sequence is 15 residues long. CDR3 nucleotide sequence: TGTGCCAGCAGTTACTCGCAGGGGGCAAGATATGGCTACACCTTC. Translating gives CASSYSQGARYGYTF.

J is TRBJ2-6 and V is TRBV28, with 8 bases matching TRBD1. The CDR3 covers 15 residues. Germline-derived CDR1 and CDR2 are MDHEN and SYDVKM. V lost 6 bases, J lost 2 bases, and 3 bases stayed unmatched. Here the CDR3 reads CASRWTGTGANVLTF. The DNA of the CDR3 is TGTGCCAGCAGATGGACAGGGACTGGGGCCAACGTCCTGACTTTC. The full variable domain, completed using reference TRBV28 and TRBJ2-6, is DVKVTQSSRYLVKRTGEKVFLECVQDMDHENMFWYRQDPGLGLRLIYFSYDVKMKEKGDIPEGYSVSREKKERFSLILESASTNQTSMYLCASRWTGTGANVLTFGAGSRLTVL.

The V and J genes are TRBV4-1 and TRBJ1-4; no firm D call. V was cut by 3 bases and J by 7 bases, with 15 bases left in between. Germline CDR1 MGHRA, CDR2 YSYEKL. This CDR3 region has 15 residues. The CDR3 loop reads CASSHPGRNLEKLFF. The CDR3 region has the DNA TGCGCCAGCAGCCACCCCGGGAGGAACCTTGAAAAACTGTTTTTT.

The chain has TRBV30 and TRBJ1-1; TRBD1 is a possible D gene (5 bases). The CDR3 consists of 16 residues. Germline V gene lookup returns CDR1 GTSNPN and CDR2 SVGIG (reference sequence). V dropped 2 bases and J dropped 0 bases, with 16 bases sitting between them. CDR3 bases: TGTGCCTGGAGTCCCAAACCGGGGGTAGTGAACACTGAAGCTTTCTTT. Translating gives CAWSPKPGVVNTEAFF.

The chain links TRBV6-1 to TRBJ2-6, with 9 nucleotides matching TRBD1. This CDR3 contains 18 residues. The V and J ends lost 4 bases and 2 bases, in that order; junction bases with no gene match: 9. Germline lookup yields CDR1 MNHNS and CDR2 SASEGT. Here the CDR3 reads CASSAPGQGNPGANVLTF. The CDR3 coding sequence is TGTGCCAGCAGTGCCCCGGGACAGGGAAATCCTGGGGCCAACGTCCTGACTTTC.

CDR3 DNA sequence: TGTGCCAGCAGTTTGACAGTCCTTAGGACTAATGAAAAACTGTTTTTT. It yields the protein CASSLTVLRTNEKLFF. This rearrangement joins TRBV2 to TRBJ1-4, with D possibly matching TRBD1 (5 bases). Trimming removed 5 bases from V and 2 bases from J, with 15 bases in between. The CDR3 is 16 residues long. Per the germline V gene, CDR1 is SNHLY and CDR2 is FYNNEI.

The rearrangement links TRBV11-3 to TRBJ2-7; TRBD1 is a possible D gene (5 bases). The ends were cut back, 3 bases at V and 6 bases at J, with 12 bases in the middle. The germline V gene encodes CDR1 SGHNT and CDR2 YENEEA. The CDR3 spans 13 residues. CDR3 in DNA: TGTGCCAGCAGCTTCATGGCGGACACCGAGCAGTACTTC. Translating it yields CASSFMADTEQYF.

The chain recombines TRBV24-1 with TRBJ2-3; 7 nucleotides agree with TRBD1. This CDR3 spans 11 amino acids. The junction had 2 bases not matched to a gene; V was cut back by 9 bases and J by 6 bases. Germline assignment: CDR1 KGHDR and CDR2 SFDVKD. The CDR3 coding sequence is TGTGCCACCCAACAGGGGGATACGCAGTATTTT. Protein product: CATQQGDTQYF.

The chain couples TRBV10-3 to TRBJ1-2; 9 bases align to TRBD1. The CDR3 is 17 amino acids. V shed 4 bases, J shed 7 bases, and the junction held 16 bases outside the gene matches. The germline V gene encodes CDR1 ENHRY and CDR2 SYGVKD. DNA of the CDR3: TGTGCCATCAGTGGTTCCTACTGGGGACAGGGCTATATTGGCTACACCTTC. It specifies CAISGSYWGQGYIGYTF.

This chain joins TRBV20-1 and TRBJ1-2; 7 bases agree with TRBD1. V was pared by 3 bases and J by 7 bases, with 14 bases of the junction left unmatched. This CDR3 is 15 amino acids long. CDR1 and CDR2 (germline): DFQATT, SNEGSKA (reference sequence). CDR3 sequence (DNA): TGCAGTGCTAGTCCGCCCGAGGACAGGCTTACTGGCTACACCTTC. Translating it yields CSASPPEDRLTGYTF.

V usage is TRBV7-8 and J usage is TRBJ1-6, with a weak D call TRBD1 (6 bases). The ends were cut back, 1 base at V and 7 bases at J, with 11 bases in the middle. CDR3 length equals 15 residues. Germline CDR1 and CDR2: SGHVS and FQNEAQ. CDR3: CASSLVGGGNSPLHF. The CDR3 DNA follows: TGTGCCAGCAGCTTAGTAGGGGGTGGCAATTCACCCCTCCACTTT. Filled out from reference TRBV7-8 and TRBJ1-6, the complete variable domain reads GAGVSQSPRYKVAKRGQDVALRCDPISGHVSLFWYQQALGQGPEFLTYFQNEAQLDKSGLPSDRFFAERPEGSVSTLKIQRTQQEDSAVYLCASSLVGGGNSPLHFGNGTRLTVT.

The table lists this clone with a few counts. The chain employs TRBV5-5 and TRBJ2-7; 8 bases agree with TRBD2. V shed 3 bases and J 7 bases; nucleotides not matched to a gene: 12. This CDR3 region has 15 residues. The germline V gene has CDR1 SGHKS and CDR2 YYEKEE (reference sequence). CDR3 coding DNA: TGTGCCAGCAGCTCGGGGACTAGTGGGATTTCGGAGCAGTACTTC. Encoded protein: CASSSGTSGISEQYF.